Listed below are T cell receptor beta chains from one sample, sequenced in a study of T cell changes during pregnancy in multiple sclerosis. Profiling relied on immunoSEQ multiplex PCR, and the TCRdb table lists in-frame clones only, not all of them. The sample carries tens of thousands of clones, nearly 90% recorded once. The input for sequencing was CD4+ T cells from peripheral blood mononuclear cells, taken in the first trimester of pregnancy. These receptors all stem from a female donor with multiple sclerosis, enrolled in a pregnancy study. The CDR3 runs from the conserved cysteine through the conserved F or W.

>TRBV6-4
CASSFTLTGGSYNEQFF
>TRBV7-3
CASSLNTNTEAFF
>TRBV9
CASSGSPKQVFAGYTF
>TRBV30
CAWTGGSGNTIYF
>TRBV5-1
CASSSTGSGSGNTIYF
>TRBV19
CARQNRGETQYF
>TRBV6-5
CASSPRTDTEAFF
>TRBV5-1
CASSFSEGIPLVNYGYTF
>TRBV6-1
CASILAASSYNEQFF
>TRBV5-1
CASSLGLLTDTQYF
>TRBV6-6
CASSSPDRGFYGYTF
>TRBV9
CASSGGQGAYNSPLHF
>TRBV5-1
CASSGGGRITGELFF
>TRBV27
CASSFGYEQYF
>TRBV7-9
CASRHTGKTDTQYF
>TRBV2
CASHSGLAGTDTQYF
>TRBV6-1
CASTLGGAPHGYTF
>TRBV9
CASSVAGDLGETQYF
>TRBV6-1
CASSEGDRGRRGTQYF
>TRBV5-1
CASSFGLYTGELFF
>TRBV30
CAWSKDRSGPGELFF
>TRBV27
CASSLSAGYEQYF
>TRBV5-4
CASTQGRDPLTDTQYF